Below, one T cell receptor (beta chain) is given with its context. Original data processing: Reference gene primer amplification gave nucleated cell count estimates. Profiling relied on immunoSEQ multiplex PCR, and the TCRdb table lists in-frame clones only, not all of them. That table furnishes V, J and clone size, whereas the DNA furnished D and trimming. The table includes roughly 400,000 clones, 80% to 90% detected once. In germline, CDR1 is LGHNA, CDR2 YNFKEQ. The CDR3 runs 14 residues. The V and J ends lost 5 bases and 6 bases, in that order; junction bases with no gene match: 4. The data are from a study of blood T cell repertoires in COVID-19.

The receptor's source is a woman aged 55-70 years with COVID-19, enrolled during active disease. The sample taken for sequencing was peripheral blood. The genes are TRBV4-2 and TRBJ1-6; 7 nucleotides agree with TRBD1. CDR3 DNA sequence: TGTGCCAGCAGCTTACAGGGGTTTAATTCACCCCTCCACTTT. It specifies CASSLQGFNSPLHF.